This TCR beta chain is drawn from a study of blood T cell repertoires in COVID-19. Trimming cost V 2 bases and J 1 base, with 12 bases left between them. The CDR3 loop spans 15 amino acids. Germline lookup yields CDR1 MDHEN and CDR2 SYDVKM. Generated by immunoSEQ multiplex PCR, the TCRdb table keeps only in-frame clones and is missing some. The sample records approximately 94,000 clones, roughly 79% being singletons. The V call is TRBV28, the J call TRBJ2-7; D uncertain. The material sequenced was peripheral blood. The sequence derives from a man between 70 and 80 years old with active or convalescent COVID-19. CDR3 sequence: CASSLGQAASYEQYF. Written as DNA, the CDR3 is TGTGCCAGCAGTTTAGGGCAGGCCGCATCCTACGAGCAGTACTTC.